These T cell receptor beta chains were read from a single sample in a study of cytomegalovirus exposure and HLA in healthy donors. The assay was immunoSEQ multiplex PCR, and TCRdb's table has in-frame clones only and misses some. Here the sample spans approximately 180,000 clones, 77% being singletons. The sequenced material came from PBMCs. These receptors all stem from a woman aged 55 to 70 in good health and CMV-seropositive. The CDR3 runs from the conserved cysteine through the conserved F or W. D genes are given only for firm matches. Part of the rows lack a size; the others show once, few, many or a class for expanded clones.

V,size,D,J,length,CDR3,DNA
TRBV2,NA,TRBD2,TRBJ2-3,11,CAGRRESTQYF,TGTGCCGGTAGGCGGGAGTCCACGCAGTATTTT
TRBV6-5,NA,NA,TRBJ2-3,14,CASSHPPGVDTQYF,TGTGCCAGCAGCCACCCCCCGGGGGTGGATACGCAGTATTTT
TRBV28,NA,NA,TRBJ1-1,15,CASSSPPGHPGGAFF,TGTGCCAGCAGTTCCCCCCCGGGACACCCGGGCGGAGCTTTCTTT
TRBV4-1,few,NA,TRBJ2-7,13,CASSQEATSRQYF,TGCGCCAGCAGCCAAGAAGCGACCAGTCGGCAGTACTTC
TRBV2,once,TRBD2,TRBJ2-7,14,CASSAGLAGYEQYF,TGTGCCAGCAGTGCGGGACTAGCGGGTTACGAGCAGTACTTC
TRBV9,NA,NA,TRBJ2-7,15,CASSGGLGGSYEQYF,TGTGCCAGCAGCGGAGGTCTCGGTGGGTCCTACGAGCAGTACTTC
TRBV7-3,NA,TRBD2,TRBJ2-2,15,CASSSGLPNTGELFF,TGTGCCAGCAGCTCGGGACTACCGAACACCGGGGAGCTGTTTTTT
TRBV11-2,NA,TRBD2,TRBJ2-7,15,CASRPSGLAIYEQYF,TGTGCCAGCAGGCCCTCGGGACTAGCGATCTACGAGCAGTACTTC
TRBV28,NA,NA,TRBJ2-7,13,CASWQASTYEQYF,TGTGCCAGTTGGCAGGCCAGCACCTACGAGCAGTACTTC
TRBV11-2,few,TRBD2,TRBJ2-2,15,CASSSRSGSTGELFF,TGTGCCAGCAGCTCTCGTAGCGGGTCCACCGGGGAGCTGTTTTTT
TRBV19,few,TRBD2,TRBJ2-1,17,CAEETDLTSGSYNEQFF,TGTGCCGAAGAGACAGACCTAACTAGCGGCTCCTACAATGAGCAGTTCTTC
TRBV2,NA,NA,TRBJ1-1,15,CASGTSGRIVTEAFF,TGTGCCAGCGGCACCTCAGGGCGAATTGTGACTGAAGCTTTCTTT
TRBV7-3,NA,NA,TRBJ2-3,13,CASSRSRSDTQYF,TGTGCCAGCAGCCGAAGCCGGTCAGATACGCAGTATTTT
TRBV2,NA,NA,TRBJ1-5,12,CASSGVGQPQHF,TGTGCCAGCTCAGGGGTGGGTCAGCCCCAGCATTTT